Shown below are 19 T cell receptor beta chains from a single sample sequenced in a study of identical twins. TCRdb ran MiXCR on the 5' RACE reads and lists one entry per CDR3 protein. The table includes 200,000 to 250,000 distinct CDR3 sequences, about 7% detected once. The same data also went into a second study, on yellow fever vaccine responses in identical twins.

The sample consisted of memory (CD45RO+) T cells sorted from blood. The origin of the receptors is a woman between 18 and 29 years old in good health.

Only a few counts were recorded for this clonotype. The chain is built from TRBV28 and TRBJ2-1, with TRBD2 matching 8 bases. Germline assignment: CDR1 MDHEN and CDR2 SYDVKM. V shed 7 bases, J shed 6 bases, and the junction held 11 bases outside the gene matches. The CDR3 spans 15 residues. This CDR3 reads CASTTLTGGVNEQFF. CDR3 coding DNA: TGTGCCAGCACGACCCTGACGGGAGGGGTCAATGAGCAGTTCTTC.

This clonotype was picked up many times. V usage is TRBV2 and J usage is TRBJ2-1, with 9 bases that match TRBD2. V was clipped by 5 bases and J by 9 bases; unmatched bases: 17. The CDR3 has 17 residues. Germline CDR1 and CDR2: SNHLY and FYNNEI. The CDR3 reads CASSPGISGSNRIEQFF. The DNA of the CDR3 is TGTGCCAGCAGTCCCGGAATTAGCGGGAGTAATCGAATTGAGCAGTTCTTC.

The sample holds many counts of this clonotype. This chain uses TRBV28 with TRBJ2-1; 11 positions agree with TRBD1. This CDR3 is built from 15 residues. V dropped 6 bases and J dropped 6; count of bases not matched to a gene: 7. CDR1 is MDHEN, CDR2 SYDVKM, per germline. Written as DNA, the CDR3 is TGTGCCAGCAGACCCCGGGACAGGGGGGTCAATGAGCAGTTCTTC. This encodes CASRPRDRGVNEQFF.

This clonotype was seen ten or more times. This chain uses TRBV20-1 with TRBJ1-4; D may be TRBD1 (5 bases). Germline CDR1 reads DFQATT; CDR2 reads SNEGSKA (reference sequence). This CDR3 contains 13 residues. With 6 bases removed from V and 8 bases from J, the gap between germline ends came to 16 bases. The CDR3 coding sequence is TGCAGTGCCCCGGGACCGGAAAGGGAAAAACTGTTTTTT. Translating it yields CSAPGPEREKLFF.

This clonotype appeared a few times. The chain joins TRBV13 to TRBJ1-6; D gene unclear. This CDR3 contains 13 residues. Germline CDR1 is PRHDT and CDR2 is FYEKMQ (reference sequence). Trimming removed 5 bases at V and 7 bases at J, with 9 bases between. Written as DNA, the CDR3 is TGTGCCAGCAGCCGAACTCGAAATTCACCCCTCCACTTT. This translates into CASSRTRNSPLHF.

This clonotype was detected once. A much larger clonotype is one base distant, so this may be a read error. V gene TRBV5-1 combines with J gene TRBJ2-7; D gene unclear. The length of the CDR3 is 19 residues. V gave up 1 base and J gave up 12 bases, with 35 bases separating them. Germline V CDR1 and CDR2: SGHRS, YFSETQ. The CDR3 is CASSLKCPYVYEQYLGRYF. The CDR3 DNA reads TGCGCCAGCAGCTTGAAGTGTCCATATGTCTACGAGCAGTACTTAGGGCGGTACTTC.

This sequence joins TRBV6-4 and TRBJ2-6, with no clear D. V dropped 0 bases and J dropped 0 bases, with 6 bases sitting between them. Germline loops: CDR1 MRHNA, CDR2 SNTAGT. The CDR3 is 16 amino acids. The CDR3, as DNA: TGTGCCAGCAGTGACTCGAGTCTCTCTGGGGCCAACGTCCTGACTTTC. It is translated as CASSDSSLSGANVLTF.

The sample holds a few counts of this clonotype. The genes are TRBV18 and TRBJ2-7; D possibly uses TRBD1 or TRBD2 (5 bases each). Trimming shortened V by 3 bases and J by 2 bases, and 14 bases separated the two germline ends. Germline lookup yields CDR1 KGHSH and CDR2 LQKENI. The CDR3 loop spans 15 amino acids. CDR3 sequence: CASSPGAQGAYEQYV. The CDR3 DNA reads as TGTGCCAGCTCACCCGGGGCCCAAGGCGCCTACGAGCAGTACGTC.

The sample holds many counts of this clonotype. The J gene is TRBJ1-5, the V gene TRBV20-1, with D perhaps TRBD1 (6 bases). Germline V lookup: CDR1 DFQATT, CDR2 SNEGSKA (reference sequence). The V end was cut by 1 base, the J end by 0 bases, with 7 bases between. The CDR3 consists of 14 residues. CDR3: CSARGTDSNQPQHF. CDR3 coding DNA: TGCAGTGCTAGAGGGACAGATAGCAATCAGCCCCAGCATTTT.

This clonotype came up a few times. The genes are TRBV10-3 and TRBJ1-2; 9 positions agree with TRBD1. The CDR3 sequence is 13 residues long. V trimming: 5 bases; J trimming: 7 bases; junction bases outside the gene matches: 5. The germline CDR1 and CDR2 sequences are ENHRY and SYGVKD. The CDR3 protein is CAISTGQGSGYTF. The CDR3 DNA follows: TGTGCCATCAGTACGGGACAGGGAAGTGGCTACACCTTC.

Many counts were recorded for this clonotype. CDR3 nucleotides: TGCGCCAGCAGCCCCTCGGGACAGTCTAACTATGGCTACACCTTC. Protein: CASSPSGQSNYGYTF. The chain couples TRBV5-1 to TRBJ1-2, with 7 nucleotides matching TRBD1. CDR1 SGHRS and CDR2 YFSETQ come from the germline V gene. The trim removed 4 bases at V and 0 bases at J, leaving 6 bases unmatched. This CDR3 spans 15 amino acids. The full variable domain, completed using reference TRBV5-1 and TRBJ1-2, is KAGVTQTPRYLIKTRGQQVTLSCSPISGHRSVSWYQQTPGQGLQFLFEYFSETQRNKGNFPGRFSGRQFSNSRSEMNVSTLELGDSALYLCASSPSGQSNYGYTFGSGTRLTVV.

This clonotype was detected many times. The chain combines TRBV4-1 with TRBJ1-5; 9 positions agree with TRBD1. Trimming at V came to 2 bases and at J to 1 base, leaving 3 bases not matched to a gene. CDR3 length equals 16 residues. Germline V gene data show CDR1 as MGHRA and CDR2 as YSYEKL. CDR3 in amino acids: CASSQPDRGSNQPQHF. The CDR3 DNA reads TGCGCCAGCAGCCAACCTGACAGGGGGAGCAATCAGCCCCAGCATTTT.

At least ten counts were recorded for this clonotype. V usage is TRBV14 and J usage is TRBJ2-2, with D perhaps given as TRBD1 or TRBD2 (5 bases each). The CDR3 contains 14 residues. The V end lost 6 bases, the J end lost 1 base, and 9 bases lay between the germline ends. CDR1 SGHDN and CDR2 FVKESK come from the germline V gene. CDR3: CASRQGVNTGELFF. CDR3 DNA: TGTGCCAGCAGGCAGGGAGTGAACACCGGGGAGCTGTTTTTT.

The chain couples TRBV7-2 to TRBJ2-7; 9 nucleotides line up with TRBD2. The CDR3 is made up of 15 amino acids. The ends lost 1 base at V and 2 bases at J; junction bases unmatched: 3. Germline CDR1 is SGHTA and CDR2 is FQGNSA. In DNA form, the CDR3 reads TGTGCCAGCAGCTTAGGACTAGCGGCCACCTACGAGCAGTACTTC. Its translation is CASSLGLAATYEQYF.

Only a few counts were recorded for this clonotype. The rearrangement joins TRBV4-2 to TRBJ1-1; D is uncertain. The CDR3 totals 13 residues. Trimming left V 2 bases short and J 5 bases short, with 9 bases between. From germline, CDR1 is LGHNA and CDR2 YNFKEQ. The chain's CDR3 is CASSQSTTTEAFF. The CDR3 DNA reads TGTGCCAGCAGCCAAAGTACTACTACTGAAGCTTTCTTT.

This clonotype was counted at least ten times. This rearrangement joins TRBV29-1 to TRBJ1-1, with D unresolved. This CDR3 has 12 amino acids. V was clipped by 6 bases and J by 4 bases, with 12 bases between them. Per the germline V gene, CDR1 is SQVTM and CDR2 is ANQGSEA. CDR3 in amino acids: CSVGTKSTEAFF. CDR3 bases: TGCAGCGTGGGCACAAAAAGCACTGAAGCTTTCTTT.

This clonotype was found many times. The CDR3, as DNA: TGCGCCAGCAGCTCGGGACCGAGGGATGAGCAGTTCTTC. It yields the protein CASSSGPRDEQFF. The chain carries TRBV5-1 and TRBJ2-1; D assignment may be TRBD1 or TRBD2 (5 bases each). V was cut by 3 bases and J by 8 bases, with 12 bases left in between. The CDR3 runs 13 residues. From germline, CDR1 is SGHRS and CDR2 YFSETQ.

The chain recombines TRBV7-8 with TRBJ2-7; D may match TRBD1 or TRBD2 (6 bases each). The V and J ends lost 5 bases and 3 bases respectively, with 17 bases between them. The CDR3 sequence is 15 residues long. The germline V gene has CDR1 SGHVS and CDR2 FQNEAQ. The CDR3 DNA follows: TGTGCCAGCAGCAGGGACAAGGGGGGTAACTACGAGCAGTACGTC. It specifies CASSRDKGGNYEQYV.

This clonotype was observed a few times. This chain uses TRBV5-1 with TRBJ2-7, with TRBD2 matching 12 bases. Trimming took 4 bases from V and 3 from J; bases not matched to a gene: 5. The CDR3 is made up of 15 amino acids. In germline, CDR1 is SGHRS, CDR2 YFSETQ. The CDR3 DNA reads TGCGCCAGCAGCCCGGGGACTAGCGGGTTCTACGAGCAGTACTTC. Its protein is CASSPGTSGFYEQYF.